Below, one T cell receptor (beta chain) is given with its context. The sample belongs to a study of PD-1 blockade in classical Hodgkin lymphoma. Each of the patients experienced relapse following autologous stem cell transplantation, and their brentuximab vedotin exposure differed. The data were produced by immunoSEQ multiplex PCR, yet TCRdb's version contains in-frame clones alone and is incomplete. The repertoire holds 30,000 to 45,000 clones, with roughly 88% as singletons. The sample was peripheral blood mononuclear cells (PBMCs), taken before the second cycle of nivolumab. The clonotype comes from a human donor with classical Hodgkin lymphoma.

The CDR3 sequence is CASSQSPSRVYSNQPQHF. The CDR3 coding sequence is TGCGCCAGCAGTCAATCCCCATCCCGAGTTTATAGCAATCAGCCCCAGCATTTT. The rearrangement joins TRBV23-1 to TRBJ1-5; the D is unclear. TRBV23-1 qualifies as an ORF whose function is uncertain. Trimming cost V 0 bases and J 0 bases, with 15 bases left between them. The CDR3 runs to 18 residues.